This TCR beta chain was recovered during a study of blood T cell repertoires in COVID-19. Only in-frame clones appear in the TCRdb table, and some are missing; sequencing was by immunoSEQ multiplex PCR. The sample yields hundreds of thousands of clones, around 87% seen once. Sequences were obtained from peripheral blood. This TCR derives from a man in his 70s with acute or convalescent COVID-19.

CDR3 amino acids: CASSLSRQGYEQYF. The CDR3 DNA sequence: TGTGCCAGCAGCCTATCCCGACAGGGCTACGAGCAGTACTTC. The chain recombines TRBV7-2 with TRBJ2-7, with 7 nucleotides matching TRBD1. Unmatched junction bases numbered 7, after V lost 5 bases and J lost 3 bases. Germline V gene lookup returns CDR1 SGHTA and CDR2 FQGNSA. CDR3 length: 14 amino acids.